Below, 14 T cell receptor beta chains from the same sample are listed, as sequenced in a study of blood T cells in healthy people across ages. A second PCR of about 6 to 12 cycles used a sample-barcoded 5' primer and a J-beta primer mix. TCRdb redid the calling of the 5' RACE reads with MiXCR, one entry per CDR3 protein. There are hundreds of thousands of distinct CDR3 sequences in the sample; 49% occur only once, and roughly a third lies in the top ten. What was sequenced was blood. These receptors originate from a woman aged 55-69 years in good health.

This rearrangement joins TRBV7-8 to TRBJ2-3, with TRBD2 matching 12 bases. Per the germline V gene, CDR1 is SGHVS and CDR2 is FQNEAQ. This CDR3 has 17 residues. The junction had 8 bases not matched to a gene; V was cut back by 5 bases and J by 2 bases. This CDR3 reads CASSGPWTSGTTDTQYF. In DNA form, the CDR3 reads TGTGCCAGCAGCGGCCCCTGGACTAGCGGGACCACAGATACGCAGTATTTT. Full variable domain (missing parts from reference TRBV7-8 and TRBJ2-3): GAGVSQSPRYKVAKRGQDVALRCDPISGHVSLFWYQQALGQGPEFLTYFQNEAQLDKSGLPSDRFFAERPEGSVSTLKIQRTQQEDSAVYLCASSGPWTSGTTDTQYFGPGTRLTVL.

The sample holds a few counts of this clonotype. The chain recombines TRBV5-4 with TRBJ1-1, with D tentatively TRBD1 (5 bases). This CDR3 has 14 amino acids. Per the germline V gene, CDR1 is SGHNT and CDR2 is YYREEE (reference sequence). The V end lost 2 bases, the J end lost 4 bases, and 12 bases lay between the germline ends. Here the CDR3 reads CASSFGGLGTEAFF. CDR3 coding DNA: TGTGCCAGCAGCTTTGGGGGGTTGGGCACTGAAGCTTTCTTT. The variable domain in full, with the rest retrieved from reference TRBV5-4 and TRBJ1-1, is ETGVTQSPTHLIKTRGQQVTLRCSSQSGHNTVSWYQQALGQGPQFIFQYYREEENGRGNFPPRFSGLQFPNYSSELNVNALELDDSALYLCASSFGGLGTEAFFGQGTRLTVV.

The chain's CDR3 is CASSLGFELETQYF. CDR3 coding DNA: TGTGCCAGCAGCTTAGGTTTTGAGCTAGAGACCCAGTACTTC. The chain has TRBV11-2 and TRBJ2-5; no definite D call. In germline, CDR1 is SGHAT, CDR2 FQNNGV. The CDR3 has 14 amino acids. With 1 base removed from V and 4 bases from J, the gap between germline ends came to 10 bases.

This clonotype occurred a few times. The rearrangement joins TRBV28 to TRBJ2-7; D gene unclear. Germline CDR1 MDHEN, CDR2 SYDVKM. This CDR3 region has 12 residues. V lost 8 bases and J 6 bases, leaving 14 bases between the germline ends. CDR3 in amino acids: CASGVDRREQYF. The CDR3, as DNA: TGTGCCAGCGGGGTGGACCGACGCGAGCAGTACTTC. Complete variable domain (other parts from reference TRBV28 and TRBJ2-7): DVKVTQSSRYLVKRTGEKVFLECVQDMDHENMFWYRQDPGLGLRLIYFSYDVKMKEKGDIPEGYSVSREKKERFSLILESASTNQTSMYLCASGVDRREQYFGPGTRLTVT.

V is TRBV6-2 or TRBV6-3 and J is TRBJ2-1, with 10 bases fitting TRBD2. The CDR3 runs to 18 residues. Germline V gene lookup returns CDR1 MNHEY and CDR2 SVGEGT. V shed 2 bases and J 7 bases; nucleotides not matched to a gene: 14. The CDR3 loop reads CASSYRSLLAGEGNEQFF. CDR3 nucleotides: TGTGCCAGCAGTTACAGGTCCCTGCTAGCGGGAGAGGGGAATGAGCAGTTCTTC.

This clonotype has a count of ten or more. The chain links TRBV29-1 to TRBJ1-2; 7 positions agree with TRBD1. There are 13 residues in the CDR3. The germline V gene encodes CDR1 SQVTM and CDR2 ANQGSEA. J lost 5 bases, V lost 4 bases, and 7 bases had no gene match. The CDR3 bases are TGCAGCGTTGGTGAGGGGGCCGGGTATGGCTACACCTTC. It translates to CSVGEGAGYGYTF.

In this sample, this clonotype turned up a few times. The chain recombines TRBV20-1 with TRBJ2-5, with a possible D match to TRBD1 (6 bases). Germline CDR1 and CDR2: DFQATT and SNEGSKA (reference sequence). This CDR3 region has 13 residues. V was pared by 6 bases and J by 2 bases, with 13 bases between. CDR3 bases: TGCAGTGCGCCCCCCCAGGGGCAAGAGACCCAGTACTTC. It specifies CSAPPQGQETQYF.

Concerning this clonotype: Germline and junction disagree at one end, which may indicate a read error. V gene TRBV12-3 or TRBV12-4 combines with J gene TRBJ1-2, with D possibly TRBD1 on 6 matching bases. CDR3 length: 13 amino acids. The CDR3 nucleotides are TGTGCCAGTAAAGAACCAGGGGACTATGGCTACATCTTC. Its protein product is CASKEPGDYGYIF.

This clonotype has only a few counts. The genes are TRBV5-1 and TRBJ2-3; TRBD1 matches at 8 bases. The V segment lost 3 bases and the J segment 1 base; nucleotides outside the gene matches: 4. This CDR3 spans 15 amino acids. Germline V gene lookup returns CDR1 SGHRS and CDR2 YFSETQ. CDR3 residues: CASSSQGAGTDTQYF. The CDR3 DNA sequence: TGCGCCAGCAGCTCCCAGGGGGCGGGCACAGATACGCAGTATTTT.

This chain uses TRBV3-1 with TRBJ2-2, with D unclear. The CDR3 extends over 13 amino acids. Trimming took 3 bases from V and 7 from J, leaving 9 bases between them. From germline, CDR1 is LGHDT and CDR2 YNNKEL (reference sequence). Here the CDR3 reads CASSQERDGELFF. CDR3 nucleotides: TGTGCCAGCAGCCAGGAAAGGGACGGGGAGCTGTTTTTT.

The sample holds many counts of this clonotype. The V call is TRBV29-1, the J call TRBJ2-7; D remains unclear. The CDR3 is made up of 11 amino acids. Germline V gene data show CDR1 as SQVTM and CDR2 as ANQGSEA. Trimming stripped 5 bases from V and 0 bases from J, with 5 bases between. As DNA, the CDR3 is TGCAGCGTTTGGGTCTCCTACGAGCAGTACTTC. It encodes CSVWVSYEQYF.

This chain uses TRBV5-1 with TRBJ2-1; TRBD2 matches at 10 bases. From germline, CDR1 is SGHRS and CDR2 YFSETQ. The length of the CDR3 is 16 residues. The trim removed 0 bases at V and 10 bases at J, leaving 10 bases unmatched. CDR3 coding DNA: TGCGCCAGCAGCTTGGCCCTAGCGGGAGTGGCTCAGGAGCAGTTCTTC. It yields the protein CASSLALAGVAQEQFF.

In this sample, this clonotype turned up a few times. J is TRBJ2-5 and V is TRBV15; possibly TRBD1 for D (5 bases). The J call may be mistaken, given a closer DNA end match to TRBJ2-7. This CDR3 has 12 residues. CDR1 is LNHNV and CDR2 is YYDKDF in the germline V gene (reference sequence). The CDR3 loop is CATSTRANEQYF. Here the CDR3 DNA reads TGTGCCACCAGCACCAGGGCGAACGAGCAGTACTTC.

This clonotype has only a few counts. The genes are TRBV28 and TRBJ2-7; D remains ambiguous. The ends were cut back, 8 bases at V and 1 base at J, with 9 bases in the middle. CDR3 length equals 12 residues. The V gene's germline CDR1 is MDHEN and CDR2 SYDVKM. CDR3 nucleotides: TGTGCCAGCTTGGGGATTTCCTACGAGCAGTACTTC. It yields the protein CASLGISYEQYF.